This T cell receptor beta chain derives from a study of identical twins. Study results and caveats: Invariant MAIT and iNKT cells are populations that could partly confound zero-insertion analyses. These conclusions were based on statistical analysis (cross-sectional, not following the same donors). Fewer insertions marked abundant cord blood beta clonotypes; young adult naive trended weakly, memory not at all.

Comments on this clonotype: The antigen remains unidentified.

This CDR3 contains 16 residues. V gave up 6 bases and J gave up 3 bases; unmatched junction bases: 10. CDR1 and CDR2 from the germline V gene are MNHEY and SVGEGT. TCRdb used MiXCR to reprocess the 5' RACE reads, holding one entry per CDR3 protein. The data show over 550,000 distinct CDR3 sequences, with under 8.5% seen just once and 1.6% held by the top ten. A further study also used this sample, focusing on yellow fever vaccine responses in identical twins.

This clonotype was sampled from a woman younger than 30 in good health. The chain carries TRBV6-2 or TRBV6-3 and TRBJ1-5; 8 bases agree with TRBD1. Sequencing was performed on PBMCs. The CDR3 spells CASSPRGRGHNQPQHF. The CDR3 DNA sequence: TGTGCCAGCAGCCCTAGGGGCAGGGGGCACAATCAGCCCCAGCATTTT.